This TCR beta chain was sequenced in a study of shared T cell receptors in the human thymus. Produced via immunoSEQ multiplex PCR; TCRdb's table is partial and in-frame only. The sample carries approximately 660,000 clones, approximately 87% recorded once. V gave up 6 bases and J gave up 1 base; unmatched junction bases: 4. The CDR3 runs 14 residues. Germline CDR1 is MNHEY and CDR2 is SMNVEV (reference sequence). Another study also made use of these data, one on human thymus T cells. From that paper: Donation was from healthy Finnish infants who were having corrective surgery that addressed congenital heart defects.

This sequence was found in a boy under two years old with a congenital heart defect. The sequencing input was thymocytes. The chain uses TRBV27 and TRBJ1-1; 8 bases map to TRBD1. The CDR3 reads CASRDGQGNTEAFF. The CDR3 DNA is TGTGCCAGCAGGGACGGACAGGGGAACACTGAAGCTTTCTTT.